Below, 17 T cell receptor beta chains from the same sample are listed, as sequenced in a study of blood T cell repertoires in COVID-19. Libraries were prepared by immunoSEQ multiplex PCR; TCRdb keeps only in-frame clonotypes and omits some of them. The data hold 130,000 or so clones, with about 88% observed a single time. The material sequenced was peripheral blood. These receptors came from a human donor with COVID-19, enrolled during active disease. The donor label of this sample is uncertain.

This clone was observed a handful of times. The V call is TRBV5-1, the J call TRBJ2-7; 10 nucleotides match TRBD2. Germline loops: CDR1 SGHRS, CDR2 YFSETQ. V was pared by 4 bases and J by 2 bases, with 6 bases of the junction left unmatched. The CDR3 contains 15 residues. CDR3 nucleotides: TGCGCCAGCAGCGAGTCTAGCGGGGGACCCTACGAGCAGTACTTC. As protein: CASSESSGGPYEQYF.

The chain uses TRBV2 and TRBJ2-2, with D perhaps matching TRBD1 (7 bases). The CDR3 is 14 amino acids. Germline lookup yields CDR1 SNHLY and CDR2 FYNNEI. Trimming shortened V by 6 bases and J by 7 bases, and 15 bases separated the two germline ends. The CDR3: CASRRDRVYGELFF. CDR3 coding DNA: TGTGCCAGCAGGCGGGACAGAGTATACGGGGAGCTGTTTTTT.

The chain is built from TRBV10-3 and TRBJ2-7, with TRBD1 matching over 10 bases. The germline CDR1 and CDR2 sequences are ENHRY and SYGVKD. CDR3 length: 12 amino acids. V was pared by 11 bases and J by 5 bases, with 6 bases of the junction left unmatched. In DNA, the CDR3 is TGTGCCGTTTCGGGACAGGGGAACGAGCAGTACTTC. It encodes CAVSGQGNEQYF.

This clone was counted once. The CDR3 DNA follows: TGTGCCAGCACCCCAGGGACTAGCGGGACCAATGAGCAGTTCTTC. Translated, it gives CASTPGTSGTNEQFF. J is TRBJ2-1 and V is TRBV9; 13 bases line up with TRBD2. This CDR3 has 15 amino acids. Germline lookup yields CDR1 SGDLS and CDR2 YYNGEE. The V and J ends lost 6 bases and 6 bases, in that order; junction bases with no gene match: 6.

The V and J genes are TRBV5-1 and TRBJ1-4; 7 bases line up with TRBD1. Germline CDR1 SGHRS, CDR2 YFSETQ. V lost 0 bases and J lost 3; bases outside the gene matches: 2. The CDR3 length is 15 residues. The CDR3 is CASSLDGTANEKLFF. Here the CDR3 DNA reads TGCGCCAGCAGCTTGGATGGGACAGCTAATGAAAAACTGTTTTTT.

This clone was detected once. V gene TRBV10-3 combines with J gene TRBJ2-5, with 9 bases lining up with TRBD2. Germline assignment: CDR1 ENHRY and CDR2 SYGVKD. With V trimmed by 5 bases and J by 0 bases, 4 bases remained unmatched. This CDR3 region has 15 residues. The CDR3 region has the DNA TGTGCCATCAGTCTAGCGGGGACTAACCAAGAGACCCAGTACTTC. The encoded protein is CAISLAGTNQETQYF.

The V and J genes are TRBV29-1 and TRBJ2-3; tentatively, D is TRBD1 (6 bases). CDR1 SQVTM and CDR2 ANQGSEA come from the germline V gene. CDR3 length: 12 amino acids. The ends were cut back, 5 bases at V and 5 bases at J, with 11 bases in the middle. CDR3 nucleotides: TGCAGCGTTTCCCCAGGGGAAGATACGCAGTATTTT. Encoded protein: CSVSPGEDTQYF.

The V gene is TRBV18, the J gene TRBJ2-7, with 8 bases matching TRBD1. The germline CDR1 and CDR2 sequences are KGHSH and LQKENI. V was clipped by 6 bases and J by 3 bases; unmatched bases: 4. This CDR3 comprises 13 residues. The CDR3 is CASSPGQDYEQYF. DNA for the CDR3: TGTGCCAGCTCCCCGGGACAGGACTACGAGCAGTACTTC.

This chain uses TRBV10-3 with TRBJ1-1, with D possibly being TRBD1 (5 bases). The CDR3 is made up of 14 amino acids. CDR1 ENHRY and CDR2 SYGVKD come from the germline V gene. V lost 1 base, J lost 5 bases, and 11 bases lay in between. CDR3 region: CAISEFDSGTEAFF. CDR3 DNA sequence: TGTGCCATCAGTGAGTTTGACAGTGGAACTGAAGCTTTCTTT.

This chain links TRBV28 with TRBJ2-3; 7 bases line up with TRBD1. Trimming at V came to 5 bases and at J to 2 bases, leaving 13 bases not matched to a gene. Germline-derived CDR1 and CDR2 are MDHEN and SYDVKM. The CDR3 contains 17 residues. The DNA for the CDR3 is TGTGCCAGCAGTAGCTACCCGGGACAGAGATTCACAGATACGCAGTATTTT. This encodes CASSSYPGQRFTDTQYF. Filled out from reference TRBV28 and TRBJ2-3, the complete variable domain reads DVKVTQSSRYLVKRTGEKVFLECVQDMDHENMFWYRQDPGLGLRLIYFSYDVKMKEKGDIPEGYSVSREKKERFSLILESASTNQTSMYLCASSSYPGQRFTDTQYFGPGTRLTVL.

This chain uses TRBV19 with TRBJ1-4; D is unclear. CDR3 size: 13 residues. Germline V gene data show CDR1 as LNHDA and CDR2 as SQIVND (reference sequence). Trimming took 1 base from V and 6 from J, leaving 6 bases between them. The CDR3 protein is CASSIGRDEKLFF. CDR3 DNA sequence: TGTGCCAGTAGTATAGGGCGGGATGAAAAACTGTTTTTT.

The genes are TRBV7-9 and TRBJ1-1; D call uncertain. With 5 bases removed from V and 2 bases from J, the gap between germline ends came to 18 bases. This CDR3 has 16 residues. The V gene's germline CDR1 is SEHNR and CDR2 FQNEAQ (reference sequence). This CDR3 reads CASSQGSRRGNTEAFF. The CDR3 coding sequence is TGTGCCAGCAGCCAAGGGTCCCGGCGGGGTAACACTGAAGCTTTCTTT.

The J gene is TRBJ1-3, the V gene TRBV19; TRBD1 matches 8 bases. Trimming removed 6 bases from V and 0 bases from J; junction bases left unmatched: 4. The CDR3 runs to 15 residues. Germline CDR1 reads LNHDA; CDR2 reads SQIVND (reference sequence). CDR3 sequence: CASSQGAPSGNTIYF. The CDR3 DNA reads as TGTGCCAGTAGCCAGGGGGCTCCCTCTGGAAACACCATATATTTT.

This clone was recorded only once. The chain recombines TRBV28 with TRBJ2-1; 11 nucleotides line up with TRBD2. With 4 bases clipped from V and 8 bases from J, the junction kept 10 bases outside the gene matches. The CDR3 has 16 residues. Germline V lookup: CDR1 MDHEN, CDR2 SYDVKM. The chain's CDR3 is CASSSNRLAGIHEQFF. In nucleotides, the CDR3 is TGTGCCAGCAGTTCGAATCGACTAGCGGGAATCCATGAGCAGTTCTTC.

V and J are TRBV2 and TRBJ1-5; D unclear. There are 15 residues in the CDR3. Germline V lookup: CDR1 SNHLY, CDR2 FYNNEI. V was clipped by 7 bases and J by 5 bases, with 18 bases between them. CDR3 amino acids: CASTSGTIGHQPQHF. The CDR3 DNA follows: TGTGCCAGCACTTCGGGAACTATCGGGCATCAGCCCCAGCATTTT.

This sequence joins TRBV11-2 and TRBJ1-2, with D tentatively TRBD1 (6 bases). Deletions cut 4 bases from V and 8 bases from J, with 20 bases between. Germline values: CDR1 SGHAT, CDR2 FQNNGV. CDR3 length equals 15 residues. CDR3 nucleotides: TGTGCCAGCAGCTACACACCAGGGGCAGTGGGAGGCTACACCTTC. Translation gives CASSYTPGAVGGYTF.

The chain combines TRBV30 with TRBJ1-2; no definite D call. Looked up from germline, CDR1 is GTSNPN and CDR2 is SVGIG (reference sequence). This CDR3 has 15 amino acids. Trimming removed 0 bases from V and 2 bases from J, with 13 bases in between. The CDR3 is CAWSVSGFLNYGYTF. Written as DNA, the CDR3 is TGTGCCTGGAGTGTATCAGGCTTTCTCAACTATGGCTACACCTTC.